This is a list of T cell receptor beta chains from one sample in a study of cytomegalovirus exposure and HLA in healthy donors. Profiled with immunoSEQ multiplex PCR; TCRdb holds only in-frame clones, not every one. The sample carries 110,000 or so clones, under 85% recorded once. Sequenced material: PBMCs. The origin of the receptors is a woman aged 45 to 65 in good health and CMV-seropositive. Each CDR3 is given with its conserved first and last residue. Fields, in order: CDR3 DNA, CDR3 protein, J gene, D gene, clone size, CDR3 length, V gene. A D gene is named only where the DNA matches it firmly. The size field is filled for only some rows; it gives once, few, many or a size class.

DNA: TGTGCCAGCAGCGTTGGGACAGGAAATGAAAAACTGTTTTTT
CDR3: CASSVGTGNEKLFF
J: TRBJ1-4
D: TRBD1
size: -
length: 14
V: TRBV9

DNA: TGCGCCAGCAGCTCGACAGGCTCCTATAATTCACCCCTCCACTTT
CDR3: CASSSTGSYNSPLHF
J: TRBJ1-6
D: -
size: -
length: 15
V: TRBV5-1

DNA: TGTGCCAGTCAAGACCCCTCTGGGGCCAACGGCCTGACTTTC
CDR3: CASQDPSGANGLTF
J: TRBJ2-6
D: -
size: -
length: 14
V: TRBV19

DNA: TGTGCCAGCAGCTCCACAGGGGCAGATACGCAGTATTTT
CDR3: CASSSTGADTQYF
J: TRBJ2-3
D: TRBD1
size: -
length: 13
V: TRBV7-2

DNA: TGTGCCAGTCAGGGACTAGCGAACACCGGGGAGCTGTTTTTT
CDR3: CASQGLANTGELFF
J: TRBJ2-2
D: TRBD2
size: -
length: 14
V: TRBV11-2

DNA: TGTGCCAGCAGCGGCTTCCGGACAGATCAAGAGACCCAGTACTTC
CDR3: CASSGFRTDQETQYF
J: TRBJ2-5
D: -
size: -
length: 15
V: TRBV9

DNA: TGTGCCAGCAGTCCCCGGTGGGGCGCTTTGGGGACCCAGTACTTC
CDR3: CASSPRWGALGTQYF
J: TRBJ2-5
D: -
size: -
length: 15
V: TRBV6-5

DNA: TGTGCCAGCAGCTTAGTTACAGGGTCTGCAAGCTCCTACGAGCAGTACTTC
CDR3: CASSLVTGSASSYEQYF
J: TRBJ2-7
D: -
size: -
length: 17
V: TRBV7-9

DNA: TGTGCCAGCAGCCCAGGCGGGCGGGGGTCTCAAGAGACCCAGTACTTC
CDR3: CASSPGGRGSQETQYF
J: TRBJ2-5
D: TRBD2
size: -
length: 16
V: TRBV7-3

DNA: TGTGCTACTGGGACAGGGAAGTCCGATACGCAGTATTTT
CDR3: CATGTGKSDTQYF
J: TRBJ2-3
D: TRBD1
size: -
length: 13
V: TRBV19

DNA: TGTGCCGCATTTACCGGACAGCCGAACACTGAAGCTTTCTTT
CDR3: CAAFTGQPNTEAFF
J: TRBJ1-1
D: -
size: -
length: 14
V: TRBV6-1

DNA: TGTGCCAGCAGCCGGCGCGGAGGTGGGGCCAACGTCCTGACTTTC
CDR3: CASSRRGGGANVLTF
J: TRBJ2-6
D: -
size: few
length: 15
V: TRBV5-4

DNA: TGCGCCAGCAGCTTGGCCTTACTAGCGGGAGCTAATGAGCAGTTCTTC
CDR3: CASSLALLAGANEQFF
J: TRBJ2-1
D: TRBD2
size: -
length: 16
V: TRBV5-1

DNA: TGTGCCAGCAGCAACGGTCGACAGACCACAGATACGCAGTATTTT
CDR3: CASSNGRQTTDTQYF
J: TRBJ2-3
D: -
size: once
length: 15
V: TRBV5-4

DNA: TGTGCCACCAGCCAGGGAGGGACAGATACGCAGTATTTT
CDR3: CATSQGGTDTQYF
J: TRBJ2-3
D: TRBD2
size: -
length: 13
V: TRBV6-1

DNA: TGTGCCAGCAGCAAGGGTCAGGCCCTTGAAGCTTTCTTT
CDR3: CASSKGQALEAFF
J: TRBJ1-1
D: -
size: few
length: 13
V: TRBV21-1

DNA: TGCAGCGTTGTCCCGGGACAGGCGGGGAACACTGAAGCTTTCTTT
CDR3: CSVVPGQAGNTEAFF
J: TRBJ1-1
D: TRBD1
size: -
length: 15
V: TRBV29-1

DNA: TGTGCCAGCAGCTCCCGCCCCGCGGGGGGAGAGACCCAGTACTTC
CDR3: CASSSRPAGGETQYF
J: TRBJ2-5
D: TRBD2
size: few
length: 15
V: TRBV13

DNA: TGCGCCAGCAGCTGGGACAGGGCAAGCTATGGCTACACCTTC
CDR3: CASSWDRASYGYTF
J: TRBJ1-2
D: TRBD1
size: -
length: 14
V: TRBV5-1

DNA: TGTGCCAGCAGTGCCGGGGAAGGCACTGAAGCTTTCTTT
CDR3: CASSAGEGTEAFF
J: TRBJ1-1
D: -
size: -
length: 13
V: TRBV2

DNA: TGTGCCAGCAGTGAATACAGGAGCTCCTATAATTCACCCCTCCACTTT
CDR3: CASSEYRSSYNSPLHF
J: TRBJ1-6
D: -
size: -
length: 16
V: TRBV6-1

DNA: TGTGCCAGCAGCTTCTCTAGCGGGAGGTGGTACAATGAGCAGTTCTTC
CDR3: CASSFSSGRWYNEQFF
J: TRBJ2-1
D: TRBD2
size: -
length: 16
V: TRBV5-6

DNA: TGTGCCAGCAGCTTGTCGCGCGGTTCTAGCACAGATACGCAGTATTTT
CDR3: CASSLSRGSSTDTQYF
J: TRBJ2-3
D: -
size: -
length: 16
V: TRBV5-4

DNA: TGTTCCAGCAGCTTAGAGGTCGCGGGGTCTAATGAAAAACTGTTTTTT
CDR3: CSSSLEVAGSNEKLFF
J: TRBJ1-4
D: -
size: once
length: 16
V: TRBV7-9

DNA: TGTGCCAGCAGCCCCGGACTAGCGGGTGATACGCAGTATTTT
CDR3: CASSPGLAGDTQYF
J: TRBJ2-3
D: TRBD2
size: -
length: 14
V: TRBV7-2

DNA: TGTGCCAGCAGCCCCGTCCTGGAAGGCGGGGTGGAGCTGTTTTTT
CDR3: CASSPVLEGGVELFF
J: TRBJ2-2
D: -
size: -
length: 15
V: TRBV7-9

DNA: TGTGCCAGCAGCCCCCTCGGGGTCACTGAAGCTTTCTTT
CDR3: CASSPLGVTEAFF
J: TRBJ1-1
D: -
size: few
length: 13
V: TRBV5-4

DNA: TGTGCCAGCAACCACGCGGACAGCTCCTACAATGAGCAGTTCTTC
CDR3: CASNHADSSYNEQFF
J: TRBJ2-1
D: -
size: -
length: 15
V: TRBV5-6

DNA: TGTGCCAGCAGATATTCCGGGACACCCTCGGGCGAGCAGTACTTC
CDR3: CASRYSGTPSGEQYF
J: TRBJ2-7
D: -
size: few
length: 15
V: TRBV6-5

DNA: TGTGCCAGCGGGCACAACAGGAGACCTAACTATGGCTACACCTTC
CDR3: CASGHNRRPNYGYTF
J: TRBJ1-2
D: -
size: -
length: 15
V: TRBV11-2

DNA: TGTGCCAGCAGCTTAGGCGGGGAGGCGAACACCGGGGAGCTGTTTTTT
CDR3: CASSLGGEANTGELFF
J: TRBJ2-2
D: -
size: -
length: 16
V: TRBV5-6

DNA: TGTGCCAGCAGTGAATGGAAAGGGGGCTCTGGAAACACCATATATTTT
CDR3: CASSEWKGGSGNTIYF
J: TRBJ1-3
D: -
size: -
length: 16
V: TRBV25-1

DNA: TGTGCCAGCAGCTTCGGACAGGGAGCGGGCGGCTACACCTTC
CDR3: CASSFGQGAGGYTF
J: TRBJ1-2
D: TRBD1
size: -
length: 14
V: TRBV5-6

DNA: TGTGCCATCAGTGGGTTCAGGGTCCACGAGCAGTACTTC
CDR3: CAISGFRVHEQYF
J: TRBJ2-7
D: -
size: -
length: 13
V: TRBV10-3

DNA: TGCAGCGTCAGGGGGCTGGTGAACACTGAAGCTTTCTTT
CDR3: CSVRGLVNTEAFF
J: TRBJ1-1
D: TRBD1
size: -
length: 13
V: TRBV29-1

DNA: TGTGCCAGTAGTATAGATCGGGGGACCGGGGAGCTGTTTTTT
CDR3: CASSIDRGTGELFF
J: TRBJ2-2
D: -
size: few
length: 14
V: TRBV19

DNA: TGTGCCAGCTCACCAGGGACAGAGCAATACAATGAGCAGTTCTTC
CDR3: CASSPGTEQYNEQFF
J: TRBJ2-1
D: TRBD1
size: few
length: 15
V: TRBV18

DNA: TGTGCCATCAGTGAGTCGCCCCCTGGCGGGAGTGACGACGAGCAGTACTTC
CDR3: CAISESPPGGSDDEQYF
J: TRBJ2-7
D: TRBD2
size: -
length: 17
V: TRBV10-3

DNA: TGTGCCAGCAGTTACAGGACTAGCGGGAAGTATGAGCAGTTCTTC
CDR3: CASSYRTSGKYEQFF
J: TRBJ2-1
D: TRBD2
size: -
length: 15
V: TRBV7-2

DNA: TGTGCCAGCAGGACCCGAACTAGCTTTGATACGCAGTATTTT
CDR3: CASRTRTSFDTQYF
J: TRBJ2-3
D: -
size: -
length: 14
V: TRBV2

DNA: TGTGCCAGCAGTCTGACTAGCGGGGGGGTAACAGATACGCAGTATTTT
CDR3: CASSLTSGGVTDTQYF
J: TRBJ2-3
D: TRBD2
size: -
length: 16
V: TRBV7-3

DNA: TGTGCCAGCAGCTTCGGGGGTCGGGGGGGAAGCTCCTACGAGCAGTACTTC
CDR3: CASSFGGRGGSSYEQYF
J: TRBJ2-7
D: TRBD2
size: few
length: 17
V: TRBV7-6

DNA: TGTGCCAGCAGCCGTGGTTCGGGGGGCCCCGGGTTGACAGATACGCAGTATTTT
CDR3: CASSRGSGGPGLTDTQYF
J: TRBJ2-3
D: -
size: few
length: 18
V: TRBV7-9

DNA: TGTGCCAGTAGTATTGAGGCGGGCCACTATGGCTACACCTTC
CDR3: CASSIEAGHYGYTF
J: TRBJ1-2
D: -
size: -
length: 14
V: TRBV19

DNA: TGCGCCAGCAGCATAAGTAGCGGCCAATGGGATGAGCAGTTCTTC
CDR3: CASSISSGQWDEQFF
J: TRBJ2-1
D: -
size: few
length: 15
V: TRBV5-1

DNA: TGCGCCAGCAACCCGGGTCACTATAATTCACCCCTCCACTTT
CDR3: CASNPGHYNSPLHF
J: TRBJ1-6
D: -
size: -
length: 14
V: TRBV23-1

DNA: TGTGCCAGCAGTGAAGCGCCTAGACAGGGTACAGATACGCAGTATTTT
CDR3: CASSEAPRQGTDTQYF
J: TRBJ2-3
D: TRBD1
size: -
length: 16
V: TRBV6-1

DNA: TGTGCCAGCAGTTTAATCCGGGGGGGTAACAATGAGCAGTTCTTC
CDR3: CASSLIRGGNNEQFF
J: TRBJ2-1
D: TRBD2
size: -
length: 15
V: TRBV27

DNA: TGTGCCACGTTTAATATCGAGCAGGGAAGTCAGCCCCAGCATTTT
CDR3: CATFNIEQGSQPQHF
J: TRBJ1-5
D: -
size: -
length: 15
V: TRBV21-1

DNA: TGTGCCAGCAGCGTAGGGACAGGCACCTACGAGCAGTACTTC
CDR3: CASSVGTGTYEQYF
J: TRBJ2-7
D: TRBD1
size: once
length: 14
V: TRBV9

DNA: TGTGCCAGCAGTGACGCTAGCGGGAGGACAGATACGCAGTATTTT
CDR3: CASSDASGRTDTQYF
J: TRBJ2-3
D: TRBD2
size: -
length: 15
V: TRBV2

DNA: TGTGCCAGCAGCCCGACAGATCACAATGAGCAGTTCTTC
CDR3: CASSPTDHNEQFF
J: TRBJ2-1
D: -
size: -
length: 13
V: TRBV7-9

DNA: TGTGCCACCAGCAGATCGGGCGTGGGAGCGGAGACCCAGTACTTC
CDR3: CATSRSGVGAETQYF
J: TRBJ2-5
D: -
size: -
length: 15
V: TRBV15